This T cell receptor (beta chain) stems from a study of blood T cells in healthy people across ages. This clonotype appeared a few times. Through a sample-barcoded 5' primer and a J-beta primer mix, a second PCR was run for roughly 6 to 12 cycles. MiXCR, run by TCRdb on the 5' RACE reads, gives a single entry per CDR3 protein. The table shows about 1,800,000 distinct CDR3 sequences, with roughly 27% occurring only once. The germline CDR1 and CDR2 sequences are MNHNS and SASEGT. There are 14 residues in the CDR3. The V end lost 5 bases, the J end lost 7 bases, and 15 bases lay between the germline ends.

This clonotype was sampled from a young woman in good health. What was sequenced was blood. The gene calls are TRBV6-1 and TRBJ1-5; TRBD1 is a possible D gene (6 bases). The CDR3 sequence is CASSQGSPNQPQHF. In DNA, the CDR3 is TGTGCCAGCAGTCAGGGGTCACCTAACCAGCCCCAGCATTTT.